The 25 T cell receptor beta chains in this list originate from one sample, sequenced in a study of CD8 T cells in ankylosing spondylitis (dated by TCRdb to the late 2010s). What the authors observed across the whole study: Blood from ankylosing spondylitis patients appeared to be characterized by a TCR beta motif made up of under ten highly homologous amino acid variants.

The library was made by 5' RACE. The sequencer was an Illumina HiSeq 2500. In TCRdb, the public reads were trimmed at Q25 with fastp and aligned with MiXCR, with productive beta chains retained. All rows with the same CDR3 protein become a single entry with the most common DNA and genes. The table for this sample lists some 840,000 distinct CDR3 sequences; around 11% of them were counted only once. In total, the top ten clones hold under 0.6% of the sample. For these receptors, no antigen is known. What was sequenced was blood, either unsorted or a sorted T cell fraction (not recorded which). The receptors originated from a male donor with ankylosing spondylitis.

This clonotype was counted at least ten times. This rearrangement joins TRBV7-9 to TRBJ2-1; 13 bases agree with TRBD2. The germline CDR1 and CDR2 sequences are SEHNR and FQNEAQ (reference sequence). Losses at the gene ends were 5 bases for V and 5 bases for J; bases not matched to a gene: 9. The CDR3 sequence is 17 residues long. The CDR3 loop is CASSPGLAGERDNEQFF. For the CDR3, the DNA is TGTGCCAGCAGCCCCGGACTAGCGGGAGAGCGCGACAATGAGCAGTTCTTC.

This clonotype was found a few times. This sequence joins TRBV20-1 and TRBJ2-3; D not resolved. The V gene's germline CDR1 is DFQATT and CDR2 SNEGSKA (reference sequence). V lost 2 bases and J lost 0, with 12 bases in between. The CDR3 runs to 15 residues. CDR3 amino acids: CSARRPKVSTDTQYF. In DNA, the CDR3 is TGCAGTGCTAGAAGACCGAAAGTAAGCACAGATACGCAGTATTTT.

In this sample, this clonotype turned up a few times. The V and J genes are TRBV28 and TRBJ2-7; D possibly corresponds to TRBD1 (5 bases). The CDR3 contains 15 residues. V was clipped by 3 bases and J by 3 bases, with 15 bases between them. Germline V gene sequence: CDR1 MDHEN, CDR2 SYDVKM. The CDR3 loop reads CASSFPGGAIYEQYF. The DNA for the CDR3 is TGTGCCAGCAGTTTCCCAGGTGGGGCGATCTACGAGCAGTACTTC. Together with reference TRBV28 and TRBJ2-7, the CDR3 gives the full variable domain: DVKVTQSSRYLVKRTGEKVFLECVQDMDHENMFWYRQDPGLGLRLIYFSYDVKMKEKGDIPEGYSVSREKKERFSLILESASTNQTSMYLCASSFPGGAIYEQYFGPGTRLTVT.

This clonotype was counted at least ten times. V and J are TRBV7-2 and TRBJ1-1; D is uncertain. V gave up 5 bases and J gave up 1 base, with 17 bases separating them. The germline V gene encodes CDR1 SGHTA and CDR2 FQGNSA. The CDR3 covers 16 residues. CDR3 DNA sequence: TGTGCCAGCAGCCCCCGACGGATTAACGAGAACACTGAAGCTTTCTTT. Amino acid sequence: CASSPRRINENTEAFF.

A few counts support this clonotype. V is TRBV5-1 and J is TRBJ2-7, with 9 bases lining up with TRBD1. CDR1 and CDR2 (germline): SGHRS, YFSETQ. Trimming cost V 3 bases and J 1 base; bases outside gene matches: 17. This CDR3 has 19 amino acids. CDR3 nucleotide sequence: TGCGCCAGCAGCTCCACCCCGGGAGCCGGGACAGGGAGATCCTACGAGCAGTACTTC. Protein sequence: CASSSTPGAGTGRSYEQYF.

This clonotype turned up a few times. The CDR3 is CSARELSGNPYEQYF. The CDR3 DNA follows: TGCAGTGCTAGAGAACTTAGCGGGAACCCCTACGAGCAGTACTTC. The chain uses TRBV20-1 and TRBJ2-7; TRBD2 matches 8 bases. Germline values: CDR1 DFQATT, CDR2 SNEGSKA (reference sequence). V gave up 0 bases and J gave up 2 bases; unmatched junction bases: 6. The CDR3 extends over 15 amino acids.

The chain is built from TRBV10-3 and TRBJ2-1; 10 bases fit TRBD2. CDR3 length: 18 residues. The ends lost 0 bases at V and 0 bases at J; junction bases unmatched: 5. Germline V gene lookup returns CDR1 ENHRY and CDR2 SYGVKD. The CDR3 loop reads CAISESASGGSSYNEQFF. CDR3 coding DNA: TGTGCCATCAGTGAGTCCGCTAGCGGGGGAAGCTCCTACAATGAGCAGTTCTTC.

The chain uses TRBV7-9 and TRBJ2-6; D is perhaps TRBD2 (5 bases). This CDR3 has 17 amino acids. The germline CDR1 and CDR2 sequences are SEHNR and FQNEAQ (reference sequence). Trimming cost V 3 bases and J 0 bases, with 12 bases left between them. This CDR3 reads CASSFWAGGSGANVLTF. DNA of the CDR3: TGTGCCAGCAGCTTTTGGGCCGGAGGCTCTGGGGCCAACGTCCTGACTTTC.

This clonotype was found a few times. The J gene is TRBJ2-7, the V gene TRBV27; possible D gene TRBD1, 6 bases. V gave up 5 bases and J gave up 3 bases, with 17 bases separating them. The CDR3 loop spans 15 amino acids. Germline V gene sequence: CDR1 MNHEY, CDR2 SMNVEV (reference sequence). The CDR3 DNA follows: TGTGCCAGCAGTCGAAGACAGGACTCAGTCTACGAGCAGTACTTC. This gives the protein CASSRRQDSVYEQYF.

This clonotype has only a few counts. This chain joins TRBV7-2 and TRBJ2-5, with D possibly matching TRBD1 (6 bases). This CDR3 is 15 amino acids long. Germline loops: CDR1 SGHTA, CDR2 FQGNSA. Trimming stripped 2 bases from V and 5 bases from J, with 15 bases between. The CDR3 DNA reads TGTGCCAGCAGCTTAATCGGGACACCGTGGGAGACCCAGTACTTC. Translating gives CASSLIGTPWETQYF.

This clonotype was detected ten times or more. V is TRBV4-2 and J is TRBJ1-4; no firm D call. Trimming shortened V by 1 base and J by 8 bases, and 8 bases separated the two germline ends. Germline V CDR1 and CDR2: LGHNA, YNFKEQ. This CDR3 contains 13 residues. The CDR3 loop reads CASSQVGGEKLFF. The CDR3 bases are TGTGCCAGCAGCCAAGTTGGTGGGGAAAAACTGTTTTTT.

This clonotype was recorded a few times. The chain carries TRBV9 and TRBJ2-1; no reliable D call. Germline V gene sequence: CDR1 SGDLS, CDR2 YYNGEE. CDR3 length equals 15 residues. The germline V and J ends were trimmed by 1 base and 2 bases, with 10 bases remaining between them. The CDR3 region is CASSVLTQPYNEQFF. The DNA of the CDR3 is TGTGCCAGCAGCGTATTGACTCAGCCCTACAATGAGCAGTTCTTC.

This clonotype was seen repeatedly, ten times or more. The chain recombines TRBV12-3 or TRBV12-4 with TRBJ2-3; perhaps TRBD1 as D (6 bases). The CDR3 runs to 13 residues. Trimming removed 4 bases from V and 9 bases from J, with 14 bases in between. CDR3 sequence (DNA): TGTGCCAGCAGTTCTACAGGGTTGAGAACGCAGTATTTT. This encodes CASSSTGLRTQYF.

This sequence joins TRBV25-1 and TRBJ2-5; no clear D. The CDR3 runs 14 residues. The V end was cut by 3 bases, the J end by 5 bases, with 13 bases between. Germline lookup yields CDR1 MGHDK and CDR2 SYGVNS. CDR3 in amino acids: CASSETPVRETQYF. The DNA of the CDR3 is TGTGCCAGCAGTGAGACCCCTGTGAGGGAGACCCAGTACTTC.

V is TRBV20-1 and J is TRBJ2-3; 9 bases align to TRBD2. The CDR3 totals 14 residues. In germline, CDR1 is DFQATT, CDR2 SNEGSKA (reference sequence). V was clipped by 6 bases and J by 3 bases; unmatched bases: 7. The CDR3 protein is CSASSGSVTDTQYF. The CDR3 coding sequence is TGCAGTGCGAGTAGCGGGAGTGTTACAGATACGCAGTATTTT.

This clonotype was observed a few times. The chain recombines TRBV6-4 with TRBJ1-1; 7 bases line up with TRBD1. This CDR3 is built from 14 residues. J lost 3 bases, V lost 6 bases, and 7 bases had no gene match. Germline assignment: CDR1 MRHNA and CDR2 SNTAGT. CDR3 DNA sequence: TGTGCCAGCAGCCCACAACAGGGGCACACTGAAGCTTTCTTT. Translating it yields CASSPQQGHTEAFF.

This clonotype occurred a few times. The chain recombines TRBV27 with TRBJ2-3; D might be TRBD2 (6 bases). The CDR3 extends over 16 amino acids. Germline CDR1 reads MNHEY; CDR2 reads SMNVEV (reference sequence). Trimming cost V 10 bases and J 5 bases, with 25 bases left between them. The CDR3 sequence is CATRQMGRAGRDTQYF. As DNA, the CDR3 is TGTGCCACCAGACAAATGGGCCGAGCGGGTAGAGATACGCAGTATTTT.

V usage is TRBV9 and J usage is TRBJ2-1; tentatively, D is TRBD1 (6 bases). CDR1 SGDLS and CDR2 YYNGEE come from the germline V gene. The germline V and J ends were trimmed by 3 bases and 4 bases, with 20 bases remaining between them. This CDR3 spans 17 amino acids. The CDR3 DNA sequence: TGTGCCAGCAGCGCCCCAAGGGGGAGTCCGATTTACAATGAGCAGTTCTTC. Residues: CASSAPRGSPIYNEQFF.

This rearrangement joins TRBV4-2 to TRBJ1-4; D remains ambiguous. Trimming pared 3 bases from V and 8 bases from J, leaving 16 bases between. From germline, CDR1 is LGHNA and CDR2 YNFKEQ. CDR3 length: 15 amino acids. The DNA of the CDR3 is TGTGCCAGCAGCCATGGGTCCCGTGGAGGAGAAAAACTGTTTTTT. This gives the protein CASSHGSRGGEKLFF.

The V call is TRBV6-1, the J call TRBJ1-2; D might be TRBD1 (5 bases). Germline assignment: CDR1 MNHNS and CDR2 SASEGT. The CDR3 runs to 16 residues. The V gene lost 6 bases and the J gene lost 5 bases, with 22 bases spanning the gap. CDR3 DNA sequence: TGTGCCAGCAGCCGGCGGGACGTCCTCTCGGGGTATGGCTACACCTTC. This gives the protein CASSRRDVLSGYGYTF.

This clonotype occurred a few times. The gene calls are TRBV15 and TRBJ1-1, with TRBD1 as a possible D gene (6 bases). Trimming pared 4 bases from V and 0 bases from J, leaving 9 bases between. CDR1 is LNHNV and CDR2 is YYDKDF in the germline V gene (reference sequence). There are 14 residues in the CDR3. The CDR3 bases are TGTGCCACCAGCACTGCAGGGGTGAACACTGAAGCTTTCTTT. Protein product: CATSTAGVNTEAFF. The complete variable domain, with remaining parts taken from reference TRBV15 and TRBJ1-1, reads DAMVIQNPRYQVTQFGKPVTLSCSQTLNHNVMYWYQQKSSQAPKLLFHYYDKDFNNEADTPDNFQSRRPNTSFCFLDIRSPGLGDTAMYLCATSTAGVNTEAFFGQGTRLTVV.

The chain carries TRBV6-2 or TRBV6-3 and TRBJ1-2; D gene ambiguous. The germline V gene encodes CDR1 MNHEY and CDR2 SVGEGT. This CDR3 has 15 residues. V lost 0 bases and J lost 1, with 9 bases in between. The CDR3 DNA reads as TGTGCCAGCAGTTACTCCTCCAGCTATAACTATGGCTACACCTTC. It is translated as CASSYSSSYNYGYTF.

This sequence joins TRBV12-3 or TRBV12-4 and TRBJ1-6; D uncertain. Trimming cost V 4 bases and J 8 bases, with 9 bases left between them. The CDR3 is 13 amino acids. The CDR3 bases are TGTGCCAGCAGTTCAGACGGGTATTCACCCCTCCACTTT. Translated: CASSSDGYSPLHF.

This clonotype has only a few counts. The chain employs TRBV20-1 and TRBJ2-1; D perhaps matches TRBD2 (6 bases). The CDR3 is made up of 17 amino acids. The V gene lost 6 bases and the J gene lost 1 base, with 22 bases spanning the gap. CDR1 and CDR2 (germline): DFQATT, SNEGSKA (reference sequence). The CDR3 DNA sequence: TGCAGTGCATTATCACCGGGGGAGCGGACATCCTACAATGAGCAGTTCTTC. Translating gives CSALSPGERTSYNEQFF.

This clonotype came up a few times. CDR3 nucleotide sequence: TGTGCCAGCAGCTTACTGACTAGCGGCCACAATGAGCAGTTCTTC. Its translation is CASSLLTSGHNEQFF. The rearrangement uses TRBV7-9 and TRBJ2-1; TRBD2 matches 9 bases. The J segment lost 5 bases and the V segment lost 2 bases, leaving 4 bases of the junction unmatched. The CDR3 is 15 residues long. Germline lookup yields CDR1 SEHNR and CDR2 FQNEAQ (reference sequence).